These T cell receptor beta chains were read from a single sample in a study of cytomegalovirus exposure and HLA in healthy donors. TCRdb's copy holds only in-frame clones and misses some; the assay was immunoSEQ multiplex PCR. Of more than 250,000 clones listed, 86% were seen once; the top ten hold 0.75% to 0.85%. The specimen was PBMCs. The source is a woman aged 18-35 years in good health and CMV-seronegative. The CDR3 runs from the conserved cysteine through the conserved F or W. D genes are given only for firm matches. The listing skips clone size in some rows; elsewhere it reads once, few, many or a size class.

clone size	V gene	J gene	D gene	CDR3 DNA	CDR3 protein
.	TRBV20-1	TRBJ1-2	.	TGCAGCGTGTCGGGGGGATATGGCTACACCTTC	CSVSGGYGYTF
.	TRBV2	TRBJ2-7	TRBD2	TGTGCCAGCAGCATAGAAGCGGGAGGCCCCTACGAGCAGTACTTC	CASSIEAGGPYEQYF
.	TRBV5-1	TRBJ2-7	.	TGCGCCAGCAGCCCAACTTCCTACGAGCAGTACTTC	CASSPTSYEQYF
.	TRBV5-6	TRBJ1-2	.	TGTGCCAGCAGCTTGTCGGGTGGCTATGGCTACACCTTC	CASSLSGGYGYTF
.	TRBV5-1	TRBJ2-6	.	TGCGCCAGCAGCTGGGCAGGGGAATCTGGGGCCAACGTCCTGACTTTC	CASSWAGESGANVLTF
.	TRBV28	TRBJ1-5	.	TGTGCCACCAGGGAGGGACAGCCCCAGCATTTT	CATREGQPQHF
.	TRBV29-1	TRBJ2-1	TRBD2	TGCAGCGCCGAAGTCCTAGCGGGCCATGAGCAGTTCTTC	CSAEVLAGHEQFF
.	TRBV15	TRBJ2-7	TRBD1	TGTGCCACCAGCCCCGGGACAGGGGGCTACGAGCAGTACTTC	CATSPGTGGYEQYF
.	TRBV28	TRBJ1-4	TRBD1	TGTGCCAGCAGTACCCAGGGGGCGGCTAATGAAAAACTGTTTTTT	CASSTQGAANEKLFF
.	TRBV9	TRBJ2-5	TRBD2	TGTGCCAGCAGCGTAGGCATCGGTGGACTAGCGGGAAAGGGAGAGACCCAGTACTTC	CASSVGIGGLAGKGETQYF
.	TRBV5-6	TRBJ1-1	.	TGTGCCAGCAGTCCCCTTCAGTCAGGGGTGACTGAAGCTTTCTTT	CASSPLQSGVTEAFF
.	TRBV7-6	TRBJ2-2	TRBD1	TGTGCCAGCAGCTCCAAAACAGGGGGCTTGAACACCGGGGAGCTGTTTTTT	CASSSKTGGLNTGELFF
.	TRBV9	TRBJ2-7	TRBD1	TGTGCCAGCAGCGCGACAGGACAGGACGAGCAGTACTTC	CASSATGQDEQYF
.	TRBV7-9	TRBJ2-3	.	TGTGCCAGCAGCTTACGGTTTGGGGGCGGGAGTGATATCACAGATACGCAGTATTTT	CASSLRFGGGSDITDTQYF
.	TRBV9	TRBJ2-3	.	TGTGCCAGCAGCGTAGACGGGAACACAGATACGCAGTATTTT	CASSVDGNTDTQYF
.	TRBV4-1	TRBJ2-1	.	TGCGCCAGCAGCCAAGTCGCTAGCCCGGGCAATGAGCAGTTCTTC	CASSQVASPGNEQFF
.	TRBV15	TRBJ1-2	TRBD1	TGTGCCACCAGCAGAGATCGGACAGGGTATGGCTACACCTTC	CATSRDRTGYGYTF
.	TRBV5-4	TRBJ1-2	TRBD1	TGTGCCAGCAGCCAACCGACAGGGACTAACTATGGCTACACCTTC	CASSQPTGTNYGYTF
.	TRBV4-2	TRBJ1-1	TRBD1	TGTGCCAGCAGCCCGGCGGGACAGGCCACTGAAGCTTTCTTT	CASSPAGQATEAFF
.	TRBV6-5	TRBJ1-4	.	TGTGCCAGCAGTTACCAGGGGCCCGGCGAAAAACTGTTTTTT	CASSYQGPGEKLFF
.	TRBV6-6	TRBJ1-1	.	TGTGCCAGCAGTTACTCGGTGCACCCGGGGACTGAAGCTTTCTTT	CASSYSVHPGTEAFF
.	TRBV6-5	TRBJ2-7	TRBD1	TGTGCCAGCAGTTCCGGACAGGGGGAATACGAGCAGTACTTC	CASSSGQGEYEQYF
few	TRBV18	TRBJ1-2	TRBD1	TGTGCCAGCTCAGCCGGACAGGGAAGGGGCTACACCTTC	CASSAGQGRGYTF
.	TRBV9	TRBJ2-3	TRBD2	TGTGCCAGCAGCCTCGGAGCGGGGGTCACAGATACGCAGTATTTT	CASSLGAGVTDTQYF
.	TRBV9	TRBJ1-3	.	TGTGCCAGCAGCCCCCGCAGCTCGGGAGGAAACACCATATATTTT	CASSPRSSGGNTIYF
.	TRBV11-3	TRBJ2-7	.	TGTGCCAGCAGCCGACGGGACTCCTACGAGCAGTACTTC	CASSRRDSYEQYF
.	TRBV9	TRBJ2-3	TRBD2	TGTGCCAGCAGCGTACCCGGACTAGCGGGCAGCACAGATACGCAGTATTTT	CASSVPGLAGSTDTQYF
.	TRBV15	TRBJ1-2	.	TGTGCCACCAGCAGAGATACACCTGATGGCTACACCTTC	CATSRDTPDGYTF
.	TRBV9	TRBJ1-3	TRBD1	TGTGCCAGCAGCGTAGGGGGACAGATAGGCTCTGGAAACACCATATATTTT	CASSVGGQIGSGNTIYF
many	TRBV4-1	TRBJ2-7	.	TGCGCCAGCAGCCACGGACGGGAATACTACGAGCAGTACTTC	CASSHGREYYEQYF
.	TRBV18	TRBJ2-3	TRBD1	TGTGCCAGCTCGGGACAGGGGGCGGATACGCAGTATTTT	CASSGQGADTQYF
.	TRBV4-3	TRBJ2-3	TRBD1	TGCGCCAGCAGCGCGGGACAGGGCCCAGATACGCAGTATTTT	CASSAGQGPDTQYF
.	TRBV4-1	TRBJ2-1	.	TGCGCCAGCAGCCAAGAGGGCAGGAACAATGAGCAGTTCTTC	CASSQEGRNNEQFF
.	TRBV28	TRBJ1-2	TRBD1	TGTGCCAGCAGTTTCGACAGTGCAGGGGGACCATTCTATGGCTACACCTTC	CASSFDSAGGPFYGYTF
once	TRBV4-2	TRBJ2-1	.	TGTGCCAGCCGCGCCGCCGAGGGCGGGAAGGGCAATGAGCAGTTCTTC	CASRAAEGGKGNEQFF
.	TRBV7-9	TRBJ2-1	.	TGTGCCAGCAGCTTTAATCCGGACAATGAGCAGTTCTTC	CASSFNPDNEQFF
.	TRBV7-9	TRBJ2-2	TRBD1	TGTGCCACCAACAGGGGGCCGGCCACCGGGGAGCTGTTTTTT	CATNRGPATGELFF
.	TRBV2	TRBJ2-2	TRBD2	TGTGCCAGCAGTGGCGGGAGAGGCGCCGGGGAGCTGTTTTTT	CASSGGRGAGELFF
.	TRBV5-4	TRBJ2-7	.	TGTGCCAGCACCCTGTACTCAGGGTCCTACGAGCAGTACTTC	CASTLYSGSYEQYF
.	TRBV7-6	TRBJ2-1	.	TGTGCCAGCAGCTTAGGACTCCGCAGCTCCTACAATGAGCAGTTCTTC	CASSLGLRSSYNEQFF
.	TRBV19	TRBJ2-3	.	TGTGCCAGTAGTATCCGGCGGGGTACAGATACGCAGTATTTT	CASSIRRGTDTQYF
once	TRBV2	TRBJ1-1	.	TGTGCCAGCAGTGAACAAGGGAGATACACTGAAGCTTTCTTT	CASSEQGRYTEAFF
.	TRBV28	TRBJ2-3	TRBD1	TGTGCCAGCAGTCCCCCCAGGGGGAACACAGATACGCAGTATTTT	CASSPPRGNTDTQYF
.	TRBV19	TRBJ1-2	.	TGTGCCAGTAGTATTCCATCGGCGGGAGGCTACACCTTC	CASSIPSAGGYTF
.	TRBV18	TRBJ2-2	TRBD1	TGTGCCAGCTCACAACGACAGGGGGCAAGTACCGGGGAGCTGTTTTTT	CASSQRQGASTGELFF
once	TRBV7-2	TRBJ1-1	TRBD1	TGTGCCAGCAGCCCGGGGACAGGGGGCGGGAAAGCTTTCTTT	CASSPGTGGGKAFF
.	TRBV28	TRBJ2-1	.	TGTGCCAGCAGCGGACTAACCTACAATGAGCAGTTCTTC	CASSGLTYNEQFF
.	TRBV5-4	TRBJ1-1	.	TGTGCCAGCAAACCGGACATCGTGAACACTGAAGCTTTCTTT	CASKPDIVNTEAFF
.	TRBV21-1	TRBJ2-3	.	TGTGCCAGCCCCACGGGAGGGCCGATAGATACGCAGTATTTT	CASPTGGPIDTQYF
.	TRBV7-9	TRBJ2-7	TRBD2	TGTGCCAGCAGCTCTGGGGGGGCCTACGAGCAGTACTTC	CASSSGGAYEQYF
.	TRBV5-1	TRBJ2-7	.	TGCGCCAGCAGCTTGGACTTAACCTACGAGCAGTACTTC	CASSLDLTYEQYF
.	TRBV6-1	TRBJ2-1	.	TGTGCCAGCAGTGGCTATGGAGTAGTCCCCTACAATGAGCAGTTCTTC	CASSGYGVVPYNEQFF
.	TRBV4-3	TRBJ2-1	.	TGCGCCAGCAGCCCTACTCTGAGCTCCTACAATGAGCAGTTCTTC	CASSPTLSSYNEQFF